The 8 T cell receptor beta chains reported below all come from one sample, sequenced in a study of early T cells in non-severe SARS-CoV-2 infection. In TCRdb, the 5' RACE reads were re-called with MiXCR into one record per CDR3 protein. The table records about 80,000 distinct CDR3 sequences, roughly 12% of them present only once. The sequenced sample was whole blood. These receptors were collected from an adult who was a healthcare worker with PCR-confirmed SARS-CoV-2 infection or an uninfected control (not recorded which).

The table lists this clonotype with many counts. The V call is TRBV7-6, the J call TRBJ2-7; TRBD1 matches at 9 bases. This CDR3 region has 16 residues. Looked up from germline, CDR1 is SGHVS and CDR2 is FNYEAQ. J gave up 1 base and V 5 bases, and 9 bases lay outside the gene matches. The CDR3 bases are TGTGCCAGCAGCCTAGGAGACAGGGGGAAATCCTACGAGCAGTACTTC. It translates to CASSLGDRGKSYEQYF.

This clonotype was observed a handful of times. This CDR3 is CASSWTGGQPQHF. The CDR3 bases are TGTGCCAGCTCATGGACAGGGGGGCAGCCCCAGCATTTT. The rearrangement uses TRBV18 and TRBJ1-5; the match to TRBD1 covers 10 bases. The CDR3 sequence is 13 residues long. The germline V gene has CDR1 KGHSH and CDR2 LQKENI. Germline trimming cut 5 bases from V and 7 bases from J; bases unmatched to any gene: 2.

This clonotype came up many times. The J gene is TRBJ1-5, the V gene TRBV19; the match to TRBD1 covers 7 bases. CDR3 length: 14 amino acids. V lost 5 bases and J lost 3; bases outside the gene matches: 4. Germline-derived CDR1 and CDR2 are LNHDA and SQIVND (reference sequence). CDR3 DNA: TGTGCCAGTAGTCTCGGGACAGACAATCAGCCCCAGCATTTT. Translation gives CASSLGTDNQPQHF.

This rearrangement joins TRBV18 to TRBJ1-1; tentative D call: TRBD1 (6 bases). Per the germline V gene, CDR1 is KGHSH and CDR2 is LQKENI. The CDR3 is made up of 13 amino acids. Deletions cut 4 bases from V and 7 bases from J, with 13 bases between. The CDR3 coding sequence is TGTGCCAGCTCACAGGGACCGGACAGTGAAGCTTTCTTT. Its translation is CASSQGPDSEAFF.

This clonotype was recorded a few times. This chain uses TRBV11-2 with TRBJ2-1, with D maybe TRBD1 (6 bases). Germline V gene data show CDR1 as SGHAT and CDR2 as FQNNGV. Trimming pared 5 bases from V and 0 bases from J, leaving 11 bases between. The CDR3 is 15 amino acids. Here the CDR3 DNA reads TGTGCCAGCAGCCGGACCAGGGGCTCCTACAATGAGCAGTTCTTC. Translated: CASSRTRGSYNEQFF.

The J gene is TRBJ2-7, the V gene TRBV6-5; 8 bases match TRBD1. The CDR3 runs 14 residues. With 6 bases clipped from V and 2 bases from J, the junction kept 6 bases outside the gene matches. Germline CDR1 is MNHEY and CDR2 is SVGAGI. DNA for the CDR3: TGTGCCAGCAGATCCGGGACAGGTACCTACGAGCAGTACTTC. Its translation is CASRSGTGTYEQYF.

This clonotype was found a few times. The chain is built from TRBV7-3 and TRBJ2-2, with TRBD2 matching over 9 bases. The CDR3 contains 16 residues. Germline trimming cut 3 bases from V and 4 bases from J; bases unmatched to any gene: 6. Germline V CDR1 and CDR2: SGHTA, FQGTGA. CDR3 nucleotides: TGTGCCAGCAGCTTTTCGGCGGGAGGGACCACCGGGGAGCTGTTTTTT. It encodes CASSFSAGGTTGELFF.

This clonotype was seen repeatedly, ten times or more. For the CDR3, the DNA is TGTGCCATCAGGACTAGCGGGAACGACAATGAGCAGTTCTTC. Translation: CAIRTSGNDNEQFF. V gene TRBV10-3 combines with J gene TRBJ2-1; 11 nucleotides line up with TRBD2. This CDR3 contains 14 residues. Germline assignment: CDR1 ENHRY and CDR2 SYGVKD. Unmatched junction bases numbered 3, after V lost 6 bases and J lost 5 bases.